Below, 30 T cell receptor beta chains from the same sample are listed, as sequenced in a study of identical twins. TCRdb itself ran the 5' RACE reads through MiXCR, one entry per CDR3 protein. The sample has hundreds of thousands of distinct CDR3 sequences, over 12% seen once. Sample: memory (CD45RO+) T cells sorted from blood. The source is a young woman in good health.

The chain is built from TRBV27 and TRBJ2-7; D remains ambiguous. The CDR3 covers 15 residues. V lost 5 bases and J lost 2, with 16 bases in between. Germline V gene lookup returns CDR1 MNHEY and CDR2 SMNVEV (reference sequence). CDR3 sequence: CASSLNPTRTYEQYF. The CDR3 nucleotides read TGTGCCAGCAGTCTAAACCCGACGAGAACCTACGAGCAGTACTTC.

The V and J genes are TRBV7-2 and TRBJ2-7; 9 nucleotides match TRBD1. This CDR3 spans 16 amino acids. Germline V gene data show CDR1 as SGHTA and CDR2 as FQGNSA. Trimming cost V 0 bases and J 5 bases; bases outside gene matches: 8. The chain's CDR3 is CASSLARGTGTHEQYF. The CDR3 DNA reads as TGTGCCAGCAGCTTAGCGCGCGGGACAGGGACACACGAGCAGTACTTC.

V is TRBV19 and J is TRBJ2-3, with TRBD1 matching over 7 bases. Trimming cost V 5 bases and J 2 bases; bases outside gene matches: 10. Germline-derived CDR1 and CDR2 are LNHDA and SQIVND (reference sequence). The CDR3 covers 16 residues. The CDR3 reads CASSHRTGQTTDTQYF. Here the CDR3 DNA reads TGTGCCAGTAGTCACAGAACGGGACAGACCACAGATACGCAGTATTTT. Based on the CDR3 plus reference TRBV19 and TRBJ2-3, the full variable domain is DGGITQSPKYLFRKEGQNVTLSCEQNLNHDAMYWYRQDPGQGLRLIYYSQIVNDFQKGDIAEGYSVSREKKESFPLTVTSAQKNPTAFYLCASSHRTGQTTDTQYFGPGTRLTVL.

V usage is TRBV7-2 and J usage is TRBJ1-2; TRBD1 agrees at 7 bases. The V segment lost 1 base and the J segment 13 bases; nucleotides outside the gene matches: 15. The CDR3 length is 15 residues. Germline V CDR1 and CDR2: SGHTA, FQGNSA. CDR3 in amino acids: CASSLVGLKRGDSTF. As DNA, the CDR3 is TGTGCCAGCAGCTTAGTCGGGCTGAAAAGGGGGGACAGCACCTTC.

Many counts were recorded for this clonotype. The CDR3 reads CASSQDRGSATNEQFF. Written as DNA, the CDR3 is TGCGCCAGCAGCCAAGACCGCGGGAGTGCAACGAATGAGCAGTTCTTC. The chain recombines TRBV4-3 with TRBJ2-1, with 7 bases that match TRBD2. Germline assignment: CDR1 LGHNA and CDR2 YSLEER. With 0 bases clipped from V and 7 bases from J, the junction kept 9 bases outside the gene matches. The CDR3 runs to 16 residues.

The rearrangement joins TRBV7-2 to TRBJ2-7; 14 nucleotides align to TRBD2. Germline V CDR1 and CDR2: SGHTA, FQGNSA. J lost 9 bases, V lost 5 bases, and 15 bases had no gene match. This CDR3 region has 17 residues. CDR3 protein: CASSPTQGLAGESVQYF. The CDR3 DNA is TGTGCCAGCAGCCCCACCCAGGGACTAGCGGGAGAATCGGTGCAGTACTTC.

This clonotype came up a few times. The V call is TRBV7-2, the J call TRBJ2-3; 10 bases agree with TRBD2. V lost 2 bases, J lost 4 bases, and 6 bases stayed unmatched. Germline CDR1 is SGHTA and CDR2 is FQGNSA. This CDR3 spans 16 amino acids. This CDR3 reads CASSLRLAGVSDTQYF. The CDR3 nucleotides read TGTGCCAGCAGCTTACGGCTAGCGGGAGTATCAGATACGCAGTATTTT.

This chain connects TRBV11-2 to TRBJ2-1, with TRBD1 matching over 12 bases. The CDR3 sequence is 19 residues long. J gave up 4 bases and V 0 bases, and 10 bases lay outside the gene matches. Germline V gene sequence: CDR1 SGHAT, CDR2 FQNNGV. CDR3 loop: CASSLDGGTGGAGYNEQFF. In nucleotides, the CDR3 is TGTGCCAGCAGCTTAGATGGGGGGACAGGGGGCGCCGGGTACAATGAGCAGTTCTTC.

This clonotype was observed once. The gene calls are TRBV18 and TRBJ2-3; 11 positions match TRBD2. Germline loops: CDR1 KGHSH, CDR2 LQKENI. V shed 3 bases, J shed 3 bases, and the junction held 8 bases outside the gene matches. The CDR3 totals 17 residues. The CDR3 DNA follows: TGTGCCAGCTCACCTCTAGCGGGAGGTCCCGATACAGATACGCAGTATTTT. Residues: CASSPLAGGPDTDTQYF.

This clonotype was observed a handful of times. CDR3 protein: CASSLEALAGYNEQFF. The CDR3 coding sequence is TGCGCCAGCAGCTTGGAGGCCTTAGCGGGCTACAATGAGCAGTTCTTC. The chain employs TRBV5-1 and TRBJ2-1; 7 positions agree with TRBD2. This CDR3 is 16 amino acids long. The J segment lost 3 bases and the V segment lost 0 bases, leaving 6 bases of the junction unmatched. The germline CDR1 and CDR2 sequences are SGHRS and YFSETQ.

This clonotype was counted only a few times. J is TRBJ2-1 and V is TRBV27; weak D call: TRBD1 (6 bases). The V end lost 8 bases, the J end lost 5 bases, and 13 bases lay between the germline ends. This CDR3 contains 13 residues. CDR1 and CDR2 (germline): MNHEY, SMNVEV (reference sequence). CDR3 DNA sequence: TGTGCCAGCGGGCGACCAGGGGACAATGAGCAGTTCTTC. Its protein is CASGRPGDNEQFF.

The J gene is TRBJ2-3, the V gene TRBV5-1, with 9 nucleotides matching TRBD2. J gave up 6 bases and V 0 bases, and 8 bases lay outside the gene matches. This CDR3 comprises 16 residues. Per the germline V gene, CDR1 is SGHRS and CDR2 is YFSETQ. CDR3 DNA: TGCGCCAGCAGCTTGGTTGCTAGCGGGGTCCGGGATACGCAGTATTTT. Its translation: CASSLVASGVRDTQYF.

This clonotype was picked up a small number of times. This sequence joins TRBV6-2 or TRBV6-3 and TRBJ2-1, with 10 bases aligning to TRBD2. The V gene's germline CDR1 is MNHEY and CDR2 SVGEGT. CDR3 size: 15 residues. Losses at the gene ends were 7 bases for V and 8 bases for J; bases not matched to a gene: 11. In DNA form, the CDR3 reads TGTGCCAGCAAAATCCCTAGCGGGAGATCTCATGAGCAGTTCTTC. Translation: CASKIPSGRSHEQFF.

This chain joins TRBV20-1 and TRBJ2-1; D is unclear. The CDR3 is made up of 10 amino acids. CDR1 and CDR2 from the germline V gene are DFQATT and SNEGSKA (reference sequence). The ends were cut back, 5 bases at V and 9 bases at J, with 8 bases in the middle. CDR3 coding DNA: TGCAGTGCTGTGTCGAGTGAGCAGTTCTTC. Amino acids: CSAVSSEQFF.

This sequence joins TRBV29-1 and TRBJ2-5, with 8 bases lining up with TRBD2. The CDR3 runs 16 residues. The trim removed 6 bases at V and 4 bases at J, leaving 16 bases unmatched. Germline-derived CDR1 and CDR2 are SQVTM and ANQGSEA. DNA for the CDR3: TGCAGCGTGGGGGGCAGGGGAGCGGGAGTACCAGAGACCCAGTACTTC. Its protein product is CSVGGRGAGVPETQYF.

This clonotype was detected a few times. V is TRBV20-1 and J is TRBJ2-7; D not resolved. From germline, CDR1 is DFQATT and CDR2 SNEGSKA (reference sequence). The ends were cut back, 6 bases at V and 0 bases at J, with 12 bases in the middle. The CDR3 has 13 residues. CDR3 DNA: TGCAGTGCAGAAGGGATCCTCTCCTACGAGCAGTACTTC. This translates into CSAEGILSYEQYF.

This clonotype was seen many times. The genes are TRBV12-3 or TRBV12-4 and TRBJ1-2; weak D call: TRBD1 (5 bases). This CDR3 comprises 13 residues. Trimming took 2 bases from V and 3 from J, leaving 7 bases between them. DNA for the CDR3: TGTGCCAGCAGTTTACGGGGCGACTATGGCTACACCTTC. Protein product: CASSLRGDYGYTF.

This clonotype showed up many times. The chain combines TRBV2 with TRBJ2-5, with D hard to call. Trimming took off 0 bases at V and 5 bases at J, with 4 bases between the two ends. The CDR3 has 12 residues. Germline-derived CDR1 and CDR2 are SNHLY and FYNNEI. CDR3 region: CASSEARETQYF. The CDR3 DNA reads TGTGCCAGCAGTGAAGCAAGGGAGACCCAGTACTTC.

The rearrangement uses TRBV20-1 and TRBJ2-5; the D is unclear. The germline V and J ends were trimmed by 6 bases and 2 bases, with 10 bases remaining between them. This CDR3 has 12 amino acids. Germline-derived CDR1 and CDR2 are DFQATT and SNEGSKA (reference sequence). CDR3: CSADRVQETQYF. In DNA, the CDR3 is TGCAGTGCAGACCGGGTTCAAGAGACCCAGTACTTC.

The CDR3 sequence: CASSPPGGGSGKTDTQYF. The CDR3 nucleotides read TGTGCCAGCTCACCCCCTGGGGGGGGCAGCGGGAAAACAGATACGCAGTATTTT. This chain connects TRBV18 to TRBJ2-3, with a tentative D call TRBD2 (7 bases). Trimming shortened V by 3 bases and J by 3 bases, and 22 bases separated the two germline ends. The V gene's germline CDR1 is KGHSH and CDR2 LQKENI. This CDR3 contains 18 residues.

The genes are TRBV6-5 and TRBJ1-6, with TRBD1 identical over 10 bases. CDR3 length: 16 amino acids. Germline CDR1 and CDR2: MNHEY and SVGAGI. Unmatched junction bases numbered 7, after V lost 2 bases and J lost 9 bases. The CDR3 coding sequence is TGTGCCAGCAGTTACCGGGGGACAGGGGAAAGTTCACCCCTCCACTTT. Translating it yields CASSYRGTGESSPLHF.

This clonotype was found a few times. The genes are TRBV20-1 and TRBJ2-1; D is unclear. This CDR3 region has 13 residues. Germline CDR1 reads DFQATT; CDR2 reads SNEGSKA (reference sequence). V shed 6 bases and J shed 8 bases, with 17 bases lying between them. The CDR3 protein is CSAFRPGPDEQFF. Written as DNA, the CDR3 is TGCAGTGCATTCCGACCGGGTCCGGATGAGCAGTTCTTC.

This clonotype was recorded a few times. J is TRBJ2-1 and V is TRBV4-2, with TRBD2 matching 10 bases. V lost 2 bases and J lost 8; bases outside the gene matches: 12. The CDR3 runs 17 residues. Germline assignment: CDR1 LGHNA and CDR2 YNFKEQ. CDR3 DNA sequence: TGTGCCAGCAGCCAACGATCATCTAGCGGGAGTGGGGATGAGCAGTTCTTC. It yields the protein CASSQRSSSGSGDEQFF.

CDR3 in DNA: TGCAGTGCTAGAGATGTCGGGTCCCTGGATACGCAGTATTTT. It translates to CSARDVGSLDTQYF. The chain carries TRBV20-1 and TRBJ2-3; no firm D call. Trimming took 0 bases from V and 6 from J, leaving 13 bases between them. CDR1 DFQATT and CDR2 SNEGSKA come from the germline V gene (reference sequence). This CDR3 contains 14 residues.

V and J are TRBV6-2 or TRBV6-3 and TRBJ2-7; tentative D call: TRBD2 (5 bases). Trimming took off 4 bases at V and 0 bases at J, with 13 bases between the two ends. CDR3 length equals 15 residues. The germline V gene encodes CDR1 MNHEY and CDR2 SVGEGT. This CDR3 is CASSSVGEISYEQYF. CDR3 nucleotide sequence: TGTGCCAGCAGTTCCGTCGGGGAAATCTCCTACGAGCAGTACTTC.

This chain connects TRBV19 to TRBJ2-1; no definite D call. Germline values: CDR1 LNHDA, CDR2 SQIVND (reference sequence). This CDR3 spans 15 amino acids. V lost 3 bases, J lost 7 bases, and 16 bases lay in between. This chain's CDR3 is CASSIPLGGWNEQFF. DNA of the CDR3: TGTGCCAGTAGTATCCCGCTCGGTGGGTGGAATGAGCAGTTCTTC.

The gene calls are TRBV27 and TRBJ1-2; D might be TRBD1 (5 bases). CDR3 length: 15 residues. Germline CDR1 reads MNHEY; CDR2 reads SMNVEV (reference sequence). V dropped 3 bases and J dropped 4 bases, with 15 bases sitting between them. The CDR3 DNA follows: TGTGCCAGCAGTTTCGACGCGGGACCCTTCTATGGCTACACCTTC. This encodes CASSFDAGPFYGYTF.

The chain couples TRBV12-3 or TRBV12-4 to TRBJ1-3; D is ambiguous. Trimming removed 4 bases from V and 0 bases from J, with 4 bases in between. This CDR3 contains 13 residues. In nucleotides, the CDR3 is TGTGCCAGCAGTTACTTCTCTGGAAACACCATATATTTT. Protein sequence: CASSYFSGNTIYF.

This clonotype showed up just a few times. The chain joins TRBV29-1 to TRBJ2-1; 9 bases map to TRBD1. Trimming at V came to 8 bases and at J to 7 bases, leaving 9 bases not matched to a gene. The CDR3 loop spans 13 amino acids. Germline V gene lookup returns CDR1 SQVTM and CDR2 ANQGSEA. CDR3 in DNA: TGCAGCCTCCGACAGGGGGGAGAAAATGAGCAGTTCTTC. This sequence encodes CSLRQGGENEQFF.

This clonotype has ten or more counts. One end of the junction varies from germline; a read error may be responsible. The gene calls are TRBV5-6 and TRBJ2-7, with TRBD1 matching 9 bases. Germline CDR1 reads SGHDT; CDR2 reads YYEEEE. This CDR3 is built from 13 residues. The CDR3 DNA is TGTGCCAGCAGCGTCCGGACAGGGGAACTACGAGCCTTC. Translating it yields CASSVRTGELRAF.